The rows below give T cell receptor beta chains drawn from one sample of a study of blood T cell repertoires in COVID-19. Clones were sequenced by immunoSEQ multiplex PCR, and TCRdb holds only the in-frame ones, with some missing. The profile shows 150,000 to 200,000 clones, roughly 85% of them singletons. Sequencing was performed on PBMCs or T cells enriched from blood (not recorded which). All receptors derive from a woman in her late teens or twenties who had recovered from COVID-19. Each CDR3 is given without its conserved first and last residue. The order of the fields is D gene, J gene, V gene, CDR3 protein. D genes are given only for firm matches.

.	TRBJ2-7	TRBV7-2	ASSLDRVYEQY
TRBD2	TRBJ2-7	TRBV29-1	SVETQRGPH
.	TRBJ1-1	TRBV7-2	ASSLVAGMNTEAF
TRBD2	TRBJ2-1	TRBV3-1/TRBV3-2	ASSPRVAGLNEQF
.	TRBJ2-7	TRBV4-3	ASSQGFMLGLSNGRVSYEQY
.	TRBJ1-4	TRBV3-1/TRBV3-2	ASSQPIQANEKLF
.	TRBJ2-1	TRBV2	ASREGLLKHEQF
TRBD2	TRBJ2-2	TRBV7-6	ASSLESSGNSGELF
TRBD1	TRBJ2-1	TRBV5-1	ASSHRTGEGYNEQF
TRBD1	TRBJ2-5	TRBV5-1	ASSLGGQVISETQY
TRBD1	TRBJ1-2	TRBV2	ASSVLGTGYGYT
.	TRBJ1-3	TRBV5-4	ASSLVGGSGNTIY
TRBD1	TRBJ1-5	TRBV6-5	ASSSVAGGQQPQH
.	TRBJ2-3	TRBV28	ASRSQTRGTDTQY
.	TRBJ2-3	TRBV6-5	ASREAGHTDTQY
TRBD2	TRBJ2-1	TRBV7-9	ASSLAMGGGGNEQF
.	TRBJ2-4	TRBV9	ASSVGGRVLDIQY
.	TRBJ1-2	TRBV5-8	ASSVHNGLNYGYT
TRBD1	TRBJ1-5	TRBV28	ASRDSSNQPQH
.	TRBJ1-2	TRBV30	AWSPLGVVGYGYT
.	TRBJ1-2	TRBV19	ASSIVDRTNYGYT
TRBD1	TRBJ1-6	TRBV27	ASSSGSTGRSSPLH
.	TRBJ2-2	TRBV7-3	ASSSIRENTGELF
TRBD2	TRBJ2-1	TRBV9	ASSVGGEREIWNEQF
.	TRBJ2-1	TRBV10-2	ASKGERTQYNEQF
.	TRBJ1-4	TRBV19	ASSIQAATNEKLF
TRBD1	TRBJ2-5	TRBV24-1	ASGDRVTETQY
TRBD1	TRBJ1-5	TRBV2	ASSEAGQGGQPQH
TRBD1	TRBJ2-7	TRBV29-1	SVGSGGYEQY
TRBD1	TRBJ1-6	TRBV28	ASSLFRTGDNSPLH
TRBD1	TRBJ1-2	TRBV5-6	ASSSRQGGGYT
.	TRBJ2-6	TRBV15	ATSREALMNLSGANVLT
.	TRBJ1-4	TRBV11-2	ASSLEGSTNEKLF
TRBD2	TRBJ2-7	TRBV11-1	ASSLSRAGASYEQY
.	TRBJ1-3	TRBV5-8	ASSLVGGGNTIY
.	TRBJ1-6	TRBV30	AWARGNSPLH
.	TRBJ1-3	TRBV7-6	ASSLGPEHYTGNTIY
TRBD1	TRBJ2-7	TRBV5-4	ASSDGTGFGYEQY
.	TRBJ1-1	TRBV7-2	ASSPLGWAWSAF
.	TRBJ1-2	TRBV28	ASSLLDTYGYT
TRBD1	TRBJ1-1	TRBV2	ASFGTGEKGTEAF
.	TRBJ2-1	TRBV5-6	ASSFQNEQF
TRBD1	TRBJ2-1	TRBV11-2	ASSFGTGLTNEQF
.	TRBJ2-1	TRBV10-2	ASSESASPYNEQF
.	TRBJ2-3	TRBV21-1	ASSRTSPY
TRBD1	TRBJ2-2	TRBV9	ASSVGTGSASGELF
TRBD1	TRBJ1-1	TRBV2	ASITEQGIQNTEAF
.	TRBJ1-1	TRBV27	ASSLTGRVRAF
.	TRBJ2-1	TRBV5-1	ATSSRSPYNEQF